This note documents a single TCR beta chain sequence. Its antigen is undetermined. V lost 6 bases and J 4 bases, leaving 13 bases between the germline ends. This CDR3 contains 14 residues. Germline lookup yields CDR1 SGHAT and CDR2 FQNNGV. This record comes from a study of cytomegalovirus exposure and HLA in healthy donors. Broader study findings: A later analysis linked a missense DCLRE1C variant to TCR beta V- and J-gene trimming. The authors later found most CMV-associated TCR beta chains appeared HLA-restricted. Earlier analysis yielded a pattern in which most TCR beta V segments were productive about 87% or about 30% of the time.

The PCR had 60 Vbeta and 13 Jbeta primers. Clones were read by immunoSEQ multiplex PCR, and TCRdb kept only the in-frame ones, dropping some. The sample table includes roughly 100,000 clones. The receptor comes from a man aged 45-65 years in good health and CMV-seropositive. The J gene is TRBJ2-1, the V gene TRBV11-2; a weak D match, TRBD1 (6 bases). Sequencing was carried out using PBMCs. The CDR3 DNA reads TGTGCCAGCAGTCCCCCACAGGGTTACAATGAGCAGTTCTTC. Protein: CASSPPQGYNEQFF.